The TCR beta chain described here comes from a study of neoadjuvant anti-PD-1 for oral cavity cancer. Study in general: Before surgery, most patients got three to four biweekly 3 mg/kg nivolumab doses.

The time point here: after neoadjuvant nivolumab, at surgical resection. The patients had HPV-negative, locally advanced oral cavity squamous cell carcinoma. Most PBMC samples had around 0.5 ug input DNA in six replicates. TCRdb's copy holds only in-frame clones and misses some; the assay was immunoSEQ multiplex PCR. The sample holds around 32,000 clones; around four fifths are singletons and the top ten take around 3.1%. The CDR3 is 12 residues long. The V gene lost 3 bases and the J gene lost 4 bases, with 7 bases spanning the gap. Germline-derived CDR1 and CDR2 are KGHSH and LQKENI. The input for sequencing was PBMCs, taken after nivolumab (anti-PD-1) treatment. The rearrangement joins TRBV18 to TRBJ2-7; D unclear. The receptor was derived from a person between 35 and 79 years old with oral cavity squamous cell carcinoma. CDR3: CASSPAGYEQYF. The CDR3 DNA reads TGTGCCAGCTCACCCGCAGGATACGAGCAGTACTTC.